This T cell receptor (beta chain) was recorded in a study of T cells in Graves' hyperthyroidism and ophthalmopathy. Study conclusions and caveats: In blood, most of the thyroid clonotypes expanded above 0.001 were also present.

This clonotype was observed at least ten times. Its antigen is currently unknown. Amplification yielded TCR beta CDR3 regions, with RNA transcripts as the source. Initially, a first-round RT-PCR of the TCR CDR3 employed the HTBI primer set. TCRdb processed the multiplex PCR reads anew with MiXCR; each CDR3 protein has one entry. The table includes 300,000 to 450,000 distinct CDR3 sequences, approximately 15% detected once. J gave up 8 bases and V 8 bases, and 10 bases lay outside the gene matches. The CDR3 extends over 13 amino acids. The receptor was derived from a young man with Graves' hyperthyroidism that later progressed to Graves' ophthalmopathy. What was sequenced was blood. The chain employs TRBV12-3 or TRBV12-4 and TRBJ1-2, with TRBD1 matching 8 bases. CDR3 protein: CASGGQGGLGYTF. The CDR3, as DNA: TGTGCCAGCGGCGGACAGGGAGGATTAGGCTACACCTTC.